The T cell receptor beta chain under discussion was sequenced for a study of blood T cells in healthy people across ages. Whole-study findings and limits: Investigators viewed diversity estimates from one million T cells as underestimates, the study reported. Comparison with aged donors showed that long-lived donors had more naive CD4+ cells and higher diversity. Changes seen in expanded clonotypes were possibly confounded by donor CMV status left unknown.

A second 7 to 11 cycle PCR used barcoded and J-beta primers. TCRdb itself ran the 5' RACE reads through MiXCR, one entry per CDR3 protein. The repertoire holds some 800,000 distinct CDR3 sequences, with roughly 44% as singletons. For this clonotype: What it recognizes is unknown.

The germline V gene encodes CDR1 MNHNS and CDR2 SASEGT. This CDR3 has 14 amino acids. Material for sequencing was blood. This sequence was found in a man aged 55 to 70 in good health. This sequence joins TRBV6-1 and TRBJ2-5; 7 positions match TRBD1. Matching the DNA end better, TRBJ2-7 makes the J call doubtful. The CDR3 protein is CASSATDRVGEQYF. The CDR3 bases are TGTGCCAGCAGTGCCACCGACAGGGTAGGCGAGCAGTACTTC.